Listed below are T cell receptor beta chains from one sample, sequenced in a study of regulatory T cells in long-lasting Graves disease. TCRdb re-analysed the multiplex PCR reads in MiXCR, keeping a single row per CDR3 protein. Of hundreds of thousands of distinct CDR3 sequences in the sample, around 20% were seen once. Here the sequenced sample was peripheral blood mononuclear cells (PBMCs), taken when the disease was refractory, from a patient treated with antithyroid drugs. The receptors shown here come from a female donor with Graves disease. The CDR3 runs from the conserved cysteine through the conserved F or W. The D gene is left open where the match is weak. Expanded clones are given a class, and other clones once, few, many or no size at all.

cdr3_nt cdr3_aa j_call d_call v_call clone_size
TGTGCCTGGAGTGTTGACAGGGGATGGGCGAGAGAGCAGTTCTTC CAWSVDRGWAREQFF TRBJ2-1 TRBD1 TRBV30 NA
TGCAGTGCCAGTCAGGGTTCGGACCAGCCCCAGCATTTT CSASQGSDQPQHF TRBJ1-5 NA TRBV20-1 NA
TGCAGTGCTAAGTACTTGGCGGGGGAGCAGTACTTC CSAKYLAGEQYF TRBJ2-7 NA TRBV20-1 NA
TGTGCCAGCAGCTTAGTTTATGAGGAGCTGTTTTTT CASSLVYEELFF TRBJ2-2 NA TRBV7-4 few
TGTGCCACCAGCAGAGGGGCTCGGGACAGATGGCAAGAGACCCAGTACTTC CATSRGARDRWQETQYF TRBJ2-5 TRBD1 TRBV15 few
TGTGCCAGCAGCCAAGTGGGGGAAGAAAAACTGTTTTTT CASSQVGEEKLFF TRBJ1-4 NA TRBV14 few
TGTGCCATCAGTGAGTGGCTCGGGCCTTTCCCCGGGACTAGCACAGATACGCAGTATTTT CAISEWLGPFPGTSTDTQYF TRBJ2-3 NA TRBV10-3 NA
TGCAGTGCTAGTCCTCTTCGGGGTTCCAAAAACATTCAGTACTTC CSASPLRGSKNIQYF TRBJ2-4 NA TRBV20-1 many
TGTGCCACCAGCAGGGACCTCCTCCAGCGGGGGTCCTACGAGCAGTACTTC CATSRDLLQRGSYEQYF TRBJ2-7 TRBD2 TRBV15 NA
TGTGCCTTCGAGAGTAATGAGCAGTTCTTC CAFESNEQFF TRBJ2-1 NA TRBV7-9 NA
TGTGCCAGCACCTACGACCTTTTGGACAGGGGCTCAAGGCGGTTCTTC CASTYDLLDRGSRRFF TRBJ2-5 TRBD1 TRBV7-9 NA
TGCAGCGTCCGATCCAAATTGACCCCAAATGAGCAGTTCTTC CSVRSKLTPNEQFF TRBJ2-1 NA TRBV29-1 NA
TGCGCCAGCAGCTTGGCCGTGTACAGGGGATACGAGCAGTACTTC CASSLAVYRGYEQYF TRBJ2-7 TRBD1 TRBV5-1 NA
TGTGCCACCAGCAGAGATTGGGGACAGGGGTCTCGGGACACTGAAGCTTTCTTT CATSRDWGQGSRDTEAFF TRBJ1-1 TRBD1 TRBV15 few
TGTGCCAGCAGCTACGACAACACCTACGAGCAGTACTTC CASSYDNTYEQYF TRBJ2-7 NA TRBV5-6 few
TGTGCCAGCACCCTCTTCACCGGGGAGCTGTTTTTT CASTLFTGELFF TRBJ2-2 NA TRBV7-9 few
TGCAGCGCCGACACAAGGCTAGCGGGAGGGGCCTACGAGCAGTACTTC CSADTRLAGGAYEQYF TRBJ2-7 TRBD2 TRBV29-1 many
TGCAGCGTTGGAGCCCCTAGCTCCGACGAGCAGTACTTC CSVGAPSSDEQYF TRBJ2-7 NA TRBV29-1 many
TGTGCCAGCAGTTTGGAAGGGGCCTTCAATCAGCCCCAGCATTTT CASSLEGAFNQPQHF TRBJ1-5 NA TRBV12-3/TRBV12-4 many
TGTGCCAGCAGACCGACAGGGAACTATGGCTACACCTTC CASRPTGNYGYTF TRBJ1-2 TRBD1 TRBV28 many
TGTGCCAGCAGTTTCCGGGACAGTCGGCGCAATCAGCCCCAGCATTTT CASSFRDSRRNQPQHF TRBJ1-5 TRBD1 TRBV12-3/TRBV12-4 many
TGCAGCGTTGTCGGGACAGGGTACCACGAGCAGTACTTC CSVVGTGYHEQYF TRBJ2-7 TRBD1 TRBV29-1 many